Listed below are T cell receptor beta chains from one sample, sequenced in a study of Tregs in tolerant kidney transplant recipients. Here immunoSEQ multiplex PCR was the method, and the copy in TCRdb shows in-frame clones only, minus some. Of 95,000 or so clones in the sample, over 85% were seen once. The sequencing used CD4+ T cells from blood (PBMCs), collected 12 months after the transplant. These receptors all stem from a human patient who received a combined kidney and bone marrow transplant. Some T cells may possibly be graft donor cells. Both conserved end residues are part of each CDR3. A D gene is named only where the DNA matches it firmly. The listing skips clone size in some rows; elsewhere it reads once, few, many or a size class.

TRBJ2-5 TRBV5-4 - TRBD1 CASARQGETQYF TGTGCCAGCGCAAGACAGGGGGAGACCCAGTACTTC
TRBJ2-3 TRBV5-1 - TRBD1 CASKFRDRGTDTQYF TGCGCCAGCAAGTTCCGGGACAGGGGGACAGATACGCAGTATTTT
TRBJ1-5 TRBV18 - TRBD1 CASSPSGGDQPQHF TGTGCCAGCTCACCCTCAGGGGGAGATCAGCCCCAGCATTTT
TRBJ1-2 TRBV4-1 - - CAGTLTGSYGYTF TGCGCCGGCACCCTAACAGGTAGCTATGGCTACACCTTC
TRBJ2-3 TRBV7-2 - - CASNPQADGTDTQYF TGTGCCAGCAACCCCCAAGCGGACGGCACAGATACGCAGTATTTT
TRBJ2-3 TRBV4-2 - TRBD2 CASSQDPPTGTSSTDTQYF TGTGCCAGCAGCCAAGACCCGCCCACCGGGACTAGCAGCACAGATACGCAGTATTTT
TRBJ2-7 TRBV4-2 - TRBD2 CASSQEGLGVHEQYF TGTGCCAGCAGCCAAGAGGGACTAGGCGTCCACGAGCAGTACTTC
TRBJ1-4 TRBV2 few - CASSEAGNGKLFF TGTGCCAGCAGTGAGGCAGGGAACGGAAAACTGTTTTTT
TRBJ2-3 TRBV7-2 - TRBD2 CASGHQRGEGDTQYF TGTGCCAGCGGCCACCAGCGGGGGGAGGGAGATACGCAGTATTTT
TRBJ2-2 TRBV7-9 - TRBD2 CASSLGLAEVTGELFF TGTGCCAGCAGCTTGGGGCTAGCGGAGGTCACCGGGGAGCTGTTTTTT
TRBJ2-7 TRBV29-1 once - CSVESAGAAEPTIYEQYF TGCAGCGTTGAATCAGCGGGCGCAGCTGAACCGACTATCTACGAGCAGTACTTC
TRBJ2-3 TRBV7-2 - - CASSLVNRETDTQYF TGTGCCAGCAGCTTAGTTAACAGGGAAACAGATACGCAGTATTTT
TRBJ2-7 TRBV28 - - CASSFGTPGRGSEQYF TGTGCCAGCAGTTTCGGAACCCCCGGCCGAGGTTCCGAGCAGTACTTC
TRBJ2-5 TRBV6-1 - TRBD2 CASSPRGGGETQYF TGTGCCAGCAGTCCGCGGGGGGGAGGGGAGACCCAGTACTTC
TRBJ2-3 TRBV15 - - CATSRDRGADTQYF TGTGCCACCAGCAGAGATCGCGGTGCAGATACGCAGTATTTT
TRBJ2-7 TRBV11-2 once - CASSLPFRGTGSYEQYF TGTGCCAGCAGCCTCCCCTTTAGAGGGACTGGCTCCTACGAGCAGTACTTC
TRBJ2-7 TRBV4-2 - - CASSQVPPTEQYF TGTGCCAGCAGCCAAGTTCCCCCTACCGAGCAATACTTC
TRBJ2-1 TRBV27 - TRBD2 CASSAAGVLGNEQFF TGTGCCAGCAGTGCCGCGGGGGTCCTCGGAAATGAGCAGTTCTTC
TRBJ1-3 TRBV19 - - CASSPHRASGNTIYF TGTGCCAGTAGTCCTCACCGCGCCTCTGGAAACACCATATATTTT
TRBJ1-6 TRBV9 - - CASSPRGGNSPLHF TGTGCCAGCAGCCCCCGGGGGGGAAATTCACCCCTCCACTTT